Below, one TCR beta chain is given with its context. The record originates from a study of blood T cell repertoires in COVID-19. As handled by the study authors: It was from reference gene primer amplification that nucleated cell counts were estimated. The repertoire was sequenced with immunoSEQ multiplex PCR; TCRdb's copy has only in-frame clones and lacks some. V, J and clone size derive from that table, while D and trimming were established from the DNA sequence. Of roughly 260,000 clones listed, about 90% are singletons. The CDR3 has 17 residues. Trimming took 3 bases from V and 7 from J; bases not matched to a gene: 11. The germline CDR1 and CDR2 sequences are ENHRY and SYGVKD.

The sequence derives from a woman between 50 and 59 years old with acute or convalescent COVID-19. V usage is TRBV10-3 and J usage is TRBJ1-4; 10 bases align to TRBD1. The sample comprised peripheral blood. As DNA, the CDR3 is TGTGCCATCAGTGACGACCCGACAGGGGGCAGGGGTGAAAAACTGTTTTTT. It translates to CAISDDPTGGRGEKLFF.